Presented here are 5 T cell receptor beta chains from one specimen sequenced in a study of control samples from healthy donors and cancer patients. Sequenced by immunoSEQ multiplex PCR; TCRdb stores in-frame clones only, minus some. The data show approximately 140,000 clones, roughly 92% seen once. The material sequenced was blood. These receptors originate from a young man in good health.

DNA for the CDR3: TGTGCCAGCAGCTTTAGGTCGACAGATACGCAGTATTTT. Its translation is CASSFRSTDTQYF. V is TRBV11-2 and J is TRBJ2-3; D gene unclear. This CDR3 contains 13 residues. V lost 3 bases and J 3 bases, leaving 7 bases between the germline ends. Germline loops: CDR1 SGHAT, CDR2 FQNNGV.

The chain combines TRBV18 with TRBJ2-1; D uncertain. The CDR3 extends over 13 amino acids. CDR1 KGHSH and CDR2 LQKENI come from the germline V gene. Trimming removed 4 bases from V and 0 bases from J, with 4 bases in between. The CDR3 is CASSQSSYNEQFF. CDR3 nucleotides: TGTGCCAGCTCACAATCCTCCTACAATGAGCAGTTCTTC.

The gene calls are TRBV20-1 and TRBJ2-7; possible D gene TRBD1, 6 bases. Germline CDR1 DFQATT, CDR2 SNEGSKA (reference sequence). Trimming took 6 bases from V and 7 from J, leaving 13 bases between them. The CDR3 covers 11 residues. The CDR3 spells CSAVDRKEQYF. DNA of the CDR3: TGCAGTGCCGTGGACAGAAAAGAGCAGTACTTC.

The chain has TRBV5-6 and TRBJ1-3, with D possibly TRBD1 on 6 matching bases. CDR3 length: 17 amino acids. Trimming cost V 6 bases and J 0 bases, with 19 bases left between them. The germline V gene has CDR1 SGHDT and CDR2 YYEEEE. CDR3 sequence (DNA): TGTGCCAGCACCCTTTACCGACAGGAGAGCTCTGGAAACACCATATATTTT. Its protein product is CASTLYRQESSGNTIYF.

This chain joins TRBV5-5 and TRBJ1-1, with 7 positions matching TRBD1. This CDR3 has 14 amino acids. The germline V gene has CDR1 SGHKS and CDR2 YYEKEE (reference sequence). The V gene end was trimmed by 3 bases and the J gene end by 6 bases; junction bases not matched to a gene: 8. DNA for the CDR3: TGTGCCAGCAGCTATTTGCCACAGGGGCCTGAAGCTTTCTTT. Protein: CASSYLPQGPEAFF.